The 28 T cell receptor beta chains given below trace back to one sample, sequenced in a study of shared clonotypes between healthy human individuals. Sequencing was performed with immunoSEQ multiplex PCR; in TCRdb, only in-frame clones are kept and a portion is missing. Of about 2.3 million clones detected, 80% to 95% appear once; the ten largest clones hold roughly 0.34%. Material: naive CD4+ T cells from PBMCs. Subset reported: CD45RA+ positively selected. The receptor source for this set is a man aged 18 to 35 in good health. Some clones in this sample may be carry-over from other donors' samples.

A single count supports this clone. V gene TRBV7-2 combines with J gene TRBJ2-1, with D perhaps matching TRBD2 (6 bases). The CDR3 spans 15 residues. From germline, CDR1 is SGHTA and CDR2 FQGNSA. V gave up 6 bases and J gave up 3 bases, with 15 bases separating them. The DNA of the CDR3 is TGTGCCAGCAGTCTCATGGGAGCGGGCTACAATGAGCAGTTCTTC. Protein: CASSLMGAGYNEQFF.

Notes on this clone: Relative to the germline gene, one junction end is altered; a read error may explain this. The CDR3 here is CASSQGLAEIF. CDR3 bases: TGTGCCAGCAGCCAAGGTCTAGCGGAGATCTTC. V is TRBV14 and J is TRBJ2-7; 7 nucleotides match TRBD2. This CDR3 has 11 residues. The germline gives CDR1 SGHDN, CDR2 FVKESK.

This sequence joins TRBV6-5 and TRBJ1-3, with a tentative D call TRBD1 (6 bases). This CDR3 region has 15 residues. Germline V gene data show CDR1 as MNHEY and CDR2 as SVGAGI. V was shortened by 0 bases and J by 4 bases, with 10 bases between the two germline ends. CDR3 region: CASSYSQQGGNTIYF. The CDR3 nucleotides read TGTGCCAGCAGTTACTCGCAACAGGGCGGAAACACCATATATTTT.

In this sample, this clone turned up once. The chain couples TRBV6-5 to TRBJ2-7; D may be TRBD2 (6 bases). The length of the CDR3 is 13 residues. V lost 6 bases to trimming and J lost 3 bases, with 12 bases between them. Germline loops: CDR1 MNHEY, CDR2 SVGAGI. CDR3 protein: CASRRAGLYEQYF. In DNA, the CDR3 is TGTGCCAGCAGAAGAGCGGGCCTCTACGAGCAGTACTTC.

As concerns this clone: Other nucleotide sequences from this sample produce the same CDR3. The J gene is TRBJ1-1, the V gene TRBV14; perhaps TRBD1 as D (5 bases). The CDR3 totals 13 residues. CDR1 is SGHDN and CDR2 is FVKESK in the germline V gene. Trimming removed 2 bases at V and 4 bases at J, with 8 bases between. The CDR3 DNA follows: TGTGCCAGCAGCCAACAGGGCCCCACTGAAGCTTTCTTT. Translating gives CASSQQGPTEAFF.

V usage is TRBV29-1 and J usage is TRBJ1-4; D is ambiguous. Deletions cut 4 bases from V and 0 bases from J, with 9 bases between. The CDR3 runs 14 residues. Germline CDR1 is SQVTM and CDR2 is ANQGSEA. The CDR3 is CSVAAAATNEKLFF. CDR3 coding DNA: TGCAGCGTTGCTGCCGCCGCAACTAATGAAAAACTGTTTTTT.

This clone turned up a few times. The chain has TRBV5-5 and TRBJ1-5; possible D gene TRBD1, 6 bases. Germline CDR1 reads SGHKS; CDR2 reads YYEKEE (reference sequence). The V end lost 0 bases, the J end lost 5 bases, and 12 bases lay between the germline ends. The CDR3 covers 15 residues. CDR3 in DNA: TGTGCCAGCAGCTTGGTAGGGGGAGGTTATCAGCCCCAGCATTTT. This encodes CASSLVGGGYQPQHF.

In this sample, this clone turned up once. V is TRBV4-1 and J is TRBJ2-7, with 8 bases that match TRBD2. The CDR3 contains 19 residues. CDR1 and CDR2 from the germline V gene are MGHRA and YSYEKL. The V gene end was trimmed by 1 base and the J gene end by 5 bases; junction bases not matched to a gene: 19. CDR3 protein: CASSQAGVLISAGVHEQYF. CDR3 nucleotide sequence: TGCGCCAGCAGCCAAGCAGGGGTGCTTATCTCAGCGGGAGTACACGAGCAGTACTTC.

The J gene is TRBJ1-2, the V gene TRBV4-1; the D gene is possibly TRBD1 (5 bases). Germline loops: CDR1 MGHRA, CDR2 YSYEKL. The germline V and J ends were trimmed by 1 base and 1 base, with 13 bases remaining between them. The CDR3 contains 16 residues. CDR3 in amino acids: CASSQAPGQDNYGYTF. The CDR3 nucleotides are TGCGCCAGCAGCCAAGCTCCAGGGCAGGATAACTATGGCTACACCTTC.

The chain links TRBV5-1 to TRBJ1-4, with 7 nucleotides matching TRBD1. This CDR3 is built from 15 residues. V lost 4 bases and J lost 4; bases outside the gene matches: 7. Germline lookup yields CDR1 SGHRS and CDR2 YFSETQ. This chain's CDR3 is CASSIRQGLNEKLFF. The CDR3, as DNA: TGCGCCAGCAGCATAAGACAGGGACTTAATGAAAAACTGTTTTTT.

The chain uses TRBV7-3 and TRBJ2-1; 8 bases are a match to TRBD2. Looked up from germline, CDR1 is SGHTA and CDR2 is FQGTGA. This CDR3 region has 15 residues. After removal of 3 bases from V and 4 bases from J, the junction contained 5 bases not matched to a gene. The CDR3: CASSFTSGGYNEQFF. The CDR3 bases are TGTGCCAGCAGCTTCACTAGCGGAGGGTACAATGAGCAGTTCTTC.

The chain couples TRBV30 to TRBJ1-5; TRBD1 matches 7 bases. In germline, CDR1 is GTSNPN, CDR2 SVGIG (reference sequence). Trimming took 5 bases from V and 4 from J; bases not matched to a gene: 5. CDR3 length: 13 residues. CDR3 sequence: CAWEQGTNQPQHF. CDR3 coding DNA: TGTGCCTGGGAACAGGGGACGAATCAGCCCCAGCATTTT.

The chain combines TRBV4-1 with TRBJ2-7; 11 bases match TRBD2. V lost 4 bases, J lost 5 bases, and 13 bases stayed unmatched. CDR1 MGHRA and CDR2 YSYEKL come from the germline V gene. This CDR3 contains 17 residues. CDR3 DNA sequence: TGCGCCAGCAGCCCCCGGCTAGCGGGAGGAGAAACGCACGAGCAGTACTTC. Protein: CASSPRLAGGETHEQYF.

This chain links TRBV28 with TRBJ2-6, with D tentatively TRBD1 (7 bases). Germline lookup yields CDR1 MDHEN and CDR2 SYDVKM. Trimming shortened V by 5 bases and J by 2 bases, and 25 bases separated the two germline ends. The CDR3 runs to 20 residues. CDR3 coding DNA: TGTGCCAGCAGTCTCCGCCCGGGGGCAGGGGGTAGACCTGGGGCCAACGTCCTGACTTTC. Its translation is CASSLRPGAGGRPGANVLTF.

The chain couples TRBV30 to TRBJ1-5, with D perhaps TRBD1 (5 bases). Per the germline V gene, CDR1 is GTSNPN and CDR2 is SVGIG (reference sequence). There are 14 residues in the CDR3. Trimming left V 4 bases short and J 6 bases short, with 16 bases between. CDR3: CAWNSGGVGQPQHF. The CDR3 bases are TGTGCCTGGAATTCAGGAGGGGTAGGTCAGCCCCAGCATTTT. Full variable domain (remainder filled in from reference TRBV30 and TRBJ1-5): SQTIHQWPATLVQPVGSPLSLECTVEGTSNPNLYWYRQAAGRGLQLLFYSVGIGQISSEVPQNLSASRPQDRQFILSSKKLLLSDSGFYLCAWNSGGVGQPQHFGDGTRLSIL.

The chain links TRBV6-6 to TRBJ2-2, with D perhaps TRBD2 (6 bases). In germline, CDR1 is MNHNY, CDR2 SVGAGI (reference sequence). Trimming cost V 8 bases and J 5 bases, with 18 bases left between them. The CDR3 length is 15 residues. Written as DNA, the CDR3 is TGTGCCAGCGGACCGAGGCCCGCGGGAACCGGGGAGCTGTTTTTT. Its translation: CASGPRPAGTGELFF.

This chain joins TRBV15 and TRBJ1-2, with 9 bases aligning to TRBD1. Germline V CDR1 and CDR2: LNHNV, YYDKDF (reference sequence). V lost 5 bases and J lost 8; bases outside the gene matches: 12. The CDR3 has 15 amino acids. Here the CDR3 reads CATSGGTGSVLGYTF. The CDR3 DNA reads as TGTGCCACCAGCGGCGGGACAGGGTCAGTTCTCGGCTACACCTTC.

The rearrangement joins TRBV6-1 to TRBJ2-2; D possibly corresponds to TRBD2 (6 bases). Germline CDR1 is MNHNS and CDR2 is SASEGT. CDR3 length equals 15 residues. Trimming removed 6 bases from V and 0 bases from J, with 11 bases in between. Here the CDR3 DNA reads TGTGCCAGCAGCGCGGGACGGACGAACACCGGGGAGCTGTTTTTT. This codes for CASSAGRTNTGELFF.

This chain connects TRBV19 to TRBJ2-2; D call uncertain. Germline lookup yields CDR1 LNHDA and CDR2 SQIVND (reference sequence). The CDR3 extends over 18 amino acids. V shed 2 bases and J shed 3 bases, with 19 bases lying between them. Here the CDR3 DNA reads TGTGCCAGTAGTATAAACAGACGAACCGAAGGGTACACCGGGGAGCTGTTTTTT. Translating gives CASSINRRTEGYTGELFF.

V usage is TRBV7-2 and J usage is TRBJ2-7; D is undetermined. The CDR3 is 13 residues long. The V gene lost 2 bases and the J gene lost 6 bases, with 11 bases spanning the gap. In germline, CDR1 is SGHTA, CDR2 FQGNSA. In DNA form, the CDR3 reads TGTGCCAGCAGCTTATTTGAGGCAGGCGAGCAGTACTTC. Encoded protein: CASSLFEAGEQYF.

The V call is TRBV28, the J call TRBJ2-3; maybe TRBD1 (5 bases). The CDR3 spans 12 residues. V lost 2 bases to trimming and J lost 8 bases, with 8 bases between them. Germline V gene lookup returns CDR1 MDHEN and CDR2 SYDVKM. The CDR3 reads CASSLRGGTQYF. In DNA form, the CDR3 reads TGTGCCAGCAGTTTAAGGGGCGGTACGCAGTATTTT.

The chain recombines TRBV25-1 with TRBJ2-1; 13 positions match TRBD2. Looked up from germline, CDR1 is MGHDK and CDR2 is SYGVNS. The CDR3 has 17 residues. J was trimmed by 9 bases and V by 5 bases; bases with no gene match: 13. Here the CDR3 DNA reads TGTGCCAGCAGTAAAAGGACTAGCGGGAGCCCTTTGAGTGAGCAGTTCTTC. Translated: CASSKRTSGSPLSEQFF.

The CDR3 bases are TGTGCCAGCAGCTTGGGCCTTAGCGGGAGGTTATCCTACGAGCAGTACTTC. As protein: CASSLGLSGRLSYEQYF. This rearrangement joins TRBV11-2 to TRBJ2-7; 10 positions match TRBD2. The CDR3 length is 17 residues. Losses at the gene ends were 3 bases for V and 1 base for J; bases not matched to a gene: 9. Germline V CDR1 and CDR2: SGHAT, FQNNGV.

Here the CDR3 DNA reads TGTGCCAGCAGCTTAAACCTAGTGGGGGCCAACGTCCTGACTTTC. As protein: CASSLNLVGANVLTF. The chain is built from TRBV7-8 and TRBJ2-6, with D unresolved. In germline, CDR1 is SGHVS, CDR2 FQNEAQ. V lost 2 bases to trimming and J lost 4 bases, with 9 bases between them. The CDR3 is 15 residues long.

J is TRBJ2-3 and V is TRBV7-3; 8 nucleotides match TRBD2. CDR1 and CDR2 (germline): SGHTA, FQGTGA. The CDR3 runs 17 residues. V was clipped by 5 bases and J by 2 bases; unmatched bases: 12. The CDR3 sequence: CASSLGLTSDITDTQYF. The CDR3 DNA follows: TGTGCCAGCAGCCTCGGTCTGACTAGCGACATCACAGATACGCAGTATTTT.

The chain carries TRBV7-2 and TRBJ2-3; 10 bases agree with TRBD2. Germline V gene data show CDR1 as SGHTA and CDR2 as FQGNSA. With 1 base clipped from V and 3 bases from J, the junction kept 4 bases outside the gene matches. This CDR3 region has 16 residues. The CDR3 coding sequence is TGTGCCAGCAGCTTAGTTCGGACTAGCGGAACAGATACGCAGTATTTT. This codes for CASSLVRTSGTDTQYF.

The V and J genes are TRBV2 and TRBJ2-5, with 9 bases that match TRBD1. The J segment lost 3 bases and the V segment lost 7 bases, leaving 9 bases of the junction unmatched. The CDR3 is 15 residues long. Germline values: CDR1 SNHLY, CDR2 FYNNEI. CDR3 amino acids: CASTLQGANKETQYF. Here the CDR3 DNA reads TGTGCCAGCACCTTACAGGGGGCCAACAAAGAGACCCAGTACTTC.

This chain connects TRBV27 to TRBJ1-5; the D gene is possibly TRBD1 (6 bases). CDR3 length equals 13 residues. CDR1 and CDR2 (germline): MNHEY, SMNVEV (reference sequence). Trimming cost V 6 bases and J 6 bases, with 12 bases left between them. The CDR3 protein is CASSSGASQPQHF. As DNA, the CDR3 is TGTGCCAGCAGCTCGGGGGCCAGTCAGCCCCAGCATTTT.